This TCR beta chain appears in the sequencing data of a study of blood T cell repertoires in COVID-19. Profiled with immunoSEQ multiplex PCR; TCRdb holds only in-frame clones, not every one. The sample records about 150,000 clones, about 76% being singletons. The CDR3 has 13 residues. The germline V gene encodes CDR1 LGHDT and CDR2 YNNKEL (reference sequence). Trimming pared 1 base from V and 4 bases from J, leaving 7 bases between. The sequenced sample was peripheral blood. This TCR was sampled from a woman aged 60-75 years with active or convalescent COVID-19. The chain joins TRBV3-1 (or the pseudogene TRBV3-2) to TRBJ1-1; D gene uncertain. CDR3 residues: CASSQVPGTEAFF. The CDR3 nucleotides are TGTGCCAGCAGCCAAGTCCCGGGCACTGAAGCTTTCTTT.